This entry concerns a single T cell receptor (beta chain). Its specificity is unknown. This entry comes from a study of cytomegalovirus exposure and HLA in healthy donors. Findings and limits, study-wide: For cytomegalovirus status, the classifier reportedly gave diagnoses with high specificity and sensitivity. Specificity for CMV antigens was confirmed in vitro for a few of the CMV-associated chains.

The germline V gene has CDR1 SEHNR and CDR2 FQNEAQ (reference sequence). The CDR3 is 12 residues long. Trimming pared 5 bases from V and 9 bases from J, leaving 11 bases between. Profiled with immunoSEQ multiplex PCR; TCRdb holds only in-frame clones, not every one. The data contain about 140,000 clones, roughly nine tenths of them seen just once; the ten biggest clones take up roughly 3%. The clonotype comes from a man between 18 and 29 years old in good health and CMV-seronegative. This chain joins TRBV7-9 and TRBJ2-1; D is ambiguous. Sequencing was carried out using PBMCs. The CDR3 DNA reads TGTGCCAGCAGCCCTCTGAGTACTGAGCAGTTCTTC. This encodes CASSPLSTEQFF.